Below are 16 T cell receptor beta chains sequenced from a single sample in a study of OX40 agonist ivuxolimab in advanced cancers. Clones were sequenced by immunoSEQ multiplex PCR, and TCRdb holds only the in-frame ones, with some missing. Found here are 42,000 or so clones, under 90% of them singletons; the top ten hold roughly 25%. The input for sequencing was CD4+ or CD8+ T cells sorted from blood, taken in a trial of the OX40 agonist ivuxolimab. These receptors all stem from an adult with an advanced solid tumor such as melanoma, head and neck, liver or kidney cancer.

The rearrangement joins TRBV14 to TRBJ2-7; D not resolved. The ends were cut back, 0 bases at V and 0 bases at J, with 9 bases in the middle. The CDR3 has 15 amino acids. Germline V CDR1 and CDR2: SGHDN, FVKESK. The CDR3 DNA is TGTGCCAGCAGCCAAGATATAGCTAGCTCCTACGAGCAGTACTTC. This gives the protein CASSQDIASSYEQYF.

The chain has TRBV9 and TRBJ2-5, with TRBD2 as a possible D gene (6 bases). Germline V gene lookup returns CDR1 SGDLS and CDR2 YYNGEE. V gave up 4 bases and J gave up 2 bases, with 9 bases separating them. The CDR3 spans 13 residues. CDR3 residues: CASSMGLQETQYF. The CDR3, as DNA: TGTGCCAGCAGCATGGGACTTCAAGAGACCCAGTACTTC.

CDR3 sequence (DNA): TGTGCCAGCAGCGTAGACATAACCTCTGGAAACACCATATATTTT. Protein: CASSVDITSGNTIYF. The V and J genes are TRBV9 and TRBJ1-3; D is ambiguous. V gave up 0 bases and J gave up 0 bases, with 7 bases separating them. CDR1 and CDR2 (germline): SGDLS, YYNGEE. The CDR3 contains 15 residues.

CDR3 sequence reads: CASSDPAGGMDTQYF. The CDR3 bases are TGTGCCAGCAGTGACCCTGCGGGGGGAATGGATACGCAGTATTTT. The chain joins TRBV6-1 to TRBJ2-3, with 8 bases that match TRBD2. CDR1 and CDR2 (germline): MNHNS, SASEGT. The CDR3 has 15 amino acids. V was clipped by 3 bases and J by 6 bases; unmatched bases: 8.

This clone was detected only a few times. The CDR3 loop is CASSPGLSGNTIYF. Here the CDR3 DNA reads TGTGCCAGCAGTCCAGGGCTATCTGGAAACACCATATATTTT. The rearrangement joins TRBV6-6 to TRBJ1-3; D may be TRBD1 (5 bases). Per germline, CDR1 MNHNY and CDR2 SVGAGI (reference sequence). The CDR3 is 14 amino acids. Trimming removed 5 bases at V and 1 base at J, with 9 bases between.

The V call is TRBV7-3, the J call TRBJ2-2, with TRBD1 identical over 12 bases. The CDR3 spans 15 residues. After removal of 6 bases from V and 5 bases from J, the junction contained 4 bases not matched to a gene. Germline values: CDR1 SGHTA, CDR2 FQGTGA. The CDR3 nucleotides read TGTGCCAGCAGTCGGGACAGGGGGCTTACCGGGGAGCTGTTTTTT. Translating gives CASSRDRGLTGELFF.

V gene TRBV12-5 combines with J gene TRBJ2-6, with a possible D match to TRBD1 (6 bases). In germline, CDR1 is LGHNT, CDR2 FRNRAP. V was cut by 5 bases and J by 5 bases, with 19 bases left in between. CDR3 size: 17 residues. The CDR3 reads CASGGKTGQSRANVLTF. DNA of the CDR3: TGTGCTAGTGGTGGAAAGACAGGACAAAGTCGGGCCAACGTCCTGACTTTC.

The V gene is TRBV6-1, the J gene TRBJ2-2; tentative D call: TRBD1 (6 bases). The CDR3 loop spans 14 amino acids. Germline V lookup: CDR1 MNHNS, CDR2 SASEGT. With 4 bases removed from V and 4 bases from J, the gap between germline ends came to 10 bases. The CDR3 here is CASSADRFTGELFF. The CDR3 nucleotides read TGTGCCAGCAGTGCGGACAGATTCACCGGGGAGCTGTTTTTT.

The V gene is TRBV6-6, the J gene TRBJ2-3, with a tentative D call TRBD2 (6 bases). The V end lost 1 base, the J end lost 2 bases, and 13 bases lay between the germline ends. The germline V gene encodes CDR1 MNHNY and CDR2 SVGAGI (reference sequence). There are 16 residues in the CDR3. In nucleotides, the CDR3 is TGTGCCAGCAGTTACTACGCTAGCGCCTTCACAGATACGCAGTATTTT. It specifies CASSYYASAFTDTQYF.

The J gene is TRBJ2-1, the V gene TRBV18; unclear D gene. From germline, CDR1 is KGHSH and CDR2 LQKENI. Trimming cost V 2 bases and J 7 bases, with 6 bases left between them. The CDR3 runs 12 residues. The chain's CDR3 is CASSPSGNEQFF. The CDR3 coding sequence is TGTGCCAGCTCACCAAGTGGAAATGAGCAGTTCTTC.

The CDR3 DNA reads TGTGCCAGCAGTTTCGGGGCCACATCGGAAGGCTACACCTTC. Protein sequence: CASSFGATSEGYTF. V and J are TRBV27 and TRBJ1-2, with a tentative D call TRBD1 (5 bases). The CDR3 contains 14 residues. Looked up from germline, CDR1 is MNHEY and CDR2 is SMNVEV (reference sequence). With 3 bases removed from V and 8 bases from J, the gap between germline ends came to 16 bases.

The chain employs TRBV30 and TRBJ2-7, with TRBD2 identical over 9 bases. CDR3 length equals 15 residues. CDR1 and CDR2 from the germline V gene are GTSNPN and SVGIG (reference sequence). V shed 4 bases, J shed 0 bases, and the junction held 7 bases outside the gene matches. CDR3 coding DNA: TGTGCCTGGACCCGACTAGCGGCTACCTCCTACGAGCAGTACTTC. The encoded protein is CAWTRLAATSYEQYF.

V is TRBV6-5 and J is TRBJ1-1, with TRBD1 matching over 7 bases. CDR1 MNHEY and CDR2 SVGAGI come from the germline V gene. The CDR3 runs to 13 residues. V lost 6 bases to trimming and J lost 6 bases; unmatched junction nucleotides: 7. This CDR3 reads CASSPPQGAEAFF. The CDR3 DNA sequence: TGTGCCAGCAGCCCTCCCCAGGGGGCTGAAGCTTTCTTT.

This clone was counted only a few times. The rearrangement joins TRBV7-9 to TRBJ1-2; D ambiguous. V lost 1 base and J 4 bases, leaving 10 bases between the germline ends. Germline CDR1 SEHNR, CDR2 FQNEAQ (reference sequence). The CDR3 is made up of 14 amino acids. The CDR3 nucleotides read TGTGCCAGCAGCTTAGACCCCCAGATCTATGGCTACACCTTC. The encoded protein is CASSLDPQIYGYTF.

This rearrangement joins TRBV27 to TRBJ2-1; the D gene is possibly TRBD2 (5 bases). Trimming cost V 0 bases and J 8 bases, with 11 bases left between them. Looked up from germline, CDR1 is MNHEY and CDR2 is SMNVEV (reference sequence). The CDR3 sequence is 14 residues long. The CDR3 coding sequence is TGTGCCAGCAGTTTATCGAGCTCTAGCTATGAGCAGTTCTTC. As protein: CASSLSSSSYEQFF.

This sequence joins TRBV30 and TRBJ2-1; D is perhaps TRBD2 (6 bases). The V end was cut by 4 bases, the J end by 5 bases, with 12 bases between. The CDR3 covers 13 residues. Germline V lookup: CDR1 GTSNPN, CDR2 SVGIG (reference sequence). This chain's CDR3 is CAWMTGLHNEQFF. For the CDR3, the DNA is TGTGCCTGGATGACGGGACTCCACAATGAGCAGTTCTTC.